One and the same sample provided the 13 T cell receptor beta chains below, sequenced in a study of cytomegalovirus exposure and HLA in healthy donors (dated by TCRdb to between 2016 and 2019). The method behind the library was the immunoSEQ multiplex PCR assay. For the multiplex PCR, a mixture combining 60 forward primers for TCR Vbeta segments and 13 reverse primers for TCR Jbeta segments was used. As stored in TCRdb, this immuneACCESS dataset retains in-frame rearrangements with V and J assigned. A fraction of the clones does not appear; measured against another copy, unresolved V genes explain less than half of the discrepancy, and the remainder lacks a known reason. For this sample there are some 67,000 clones; 70% to 85% appear just once. The top ten hold around 7.6% of the sample. Sequencing was performed on PBMCs. Receptor source: a man in his 60s in good health and CMV-seropositive.

This clone was seen more than once but under ten times. This chain links TRBV6-5 with TRBJ2-2; D not certain. The length of the CDR3 is 13 residues. Germline V gives CDR1 MNHEY, CDR2 SVGAGI. V dropped 7 bases and J dropped 3 bases, with 9 bases sitting between them. The CDR3 here is CASTNYDTGELFF. The CDR3 bases are TGTGCCAGCACCAACTACGACACCGGGGAGCTGTTTTTT.

The table lists this clone with a few counts. The gene calls are TRBV11-3 and TRBJ2-7; D uncertain. Germline V lookup: CDR1 SGHNT, CDR2 YENEEA. This CDR3 contains 14 residues. Trimming removed 4 bases from V and 2 bases from J, with 12 bases in between. The CDR3 spells CASSSYLEAYEQYF. The CDR3 DNA reads TGTGCCAGCAGCTCCTATCTAGAGGCCTACGAGCAGTACTTC.

The gene calls are TRBV5-1 and TRBJ2-3; the D gene is possibly TRBD2 (6 bases). Trimming took 0 bases from V and 0 from J, leaving 11 bases between them. This CDR3 is 16 amino acids long. Germline values: CDR1 SGHRS, CDR2 YFSETQ. The DNA for the CDR3 is TGCGCCAGCAGCTTGGTGGCGGGGCAGAGCACAGATACGCAGTATTTT. Its protein is CASSLVAGQSTDTQYF.

This clone was found a few times. This chain joins TRBV10-2 and TRBJ2-2; D gene ambiguous. The CDR3 runs 18 residues. Deletions cut 1 base from V and 6 bases from J, with 21 bases between. CDR1 is WSHSY, CDR2 SAAADI, per germline. This chain's CDR3 is CASSEWSPRAPVPGELFF. The DNA for the CDR3 is TGCGCCAGCAGTGAGTGGTCCCCAAGAGCACCCGTACCCGGGGAGCTGTTTTTT.

The CDR3: CASSRGTGYYNEQFF. Here the CDR3 DNA reads TGTGCCAGCAGCCGCGGGACAGGGTACTACAATGAGCAGTTCTTC. The chain is built from TRBV5-6 and TRBJ2-1, with 9 bases fitting TRBD1. This CDR3 spans 15 amino acids. J gave up 3 bases and V 4 bases, and 5 bases lay outside the gene matches. The V gene's germline CDR1 is SGHDT and CDR2 YYEEEE.

The chain joins TRBV9 to TRBJ2-3; 7 nucleotides align to TRBD1. Germline CDR1 and CDR2: SGDLS and YYNGEE. The CDR3 is 13 amino acids. The junction had 5 bases not matched to a gene; V was cut back by 4 bases and J by 6 bases. CDR3 coding DNA: TGTGCCAGCAGCTATCGGACAGGCGATACGCAGTATTTT. Translation: CASSYRTGDTQYF.

The genes are TRBV27 and TRBJ1-1, with 7 bases fitting TRBD1. CDR3 length: 13 residues. The J segment lost 3 bases and the V segment lost 2 bases, leaving 0 bases of the junction unmatched. Germline V gene sequence: CDR1 MNHEY, CDR2 SMNVEV (reference sequence). This CDR3 is CASSLGQDTEAFF. CDR3 nucleotides: TGTGCCAGCAGTTTAGGACAGGACACTGAAGCTTTCTTT.

The DNA for the CDR3 is TGCGCCAGCAGCTTCTACCAGGGAGGGGAGACCCAGTACTTC. This translates into CASSFYQGGETQYF. J is TRBJ2-5 and V is TRBV5-1; 7 nucleotides match TRBD2. Germline V CDR1 and CDR2: SGHRS, YFSETQ. V shed 2 bases, J shed 5 bases, and the junction held 6 bases outside the gene matches. The CDR3 extends over 14 amino acids.

The chain couples TRBV7-8 to TRBJ2-7; TRBD2 agrees at 7 bases. CDR3 length: 12 amino acids. With V trimmed by 4 bases and J by 10 bases, 7 bases remained unmatched. Germline V lookup: CDR1 SGHVS, CDR2 FQNEAQ. The CDR3 reads CASSSSGTTQYF. The CDR3 nucleotides read TGTGCCAGCAGCTCGTCCGGGACTACCCAGTACTTC.

In its sample, this clone was seen once. This chain joins TRBV10-2 and TRBJ1-2, with 12 positions matching TRBD1. CDR3 length: 13 amino acids. Germline V CDR1 and CDR2: WSHSY, SAAADI. V lost 8 bases to trimming and J lost 8 bases; unmatched junction nucleotides: 6. The CDR3 reads CASGDRGREGYTF. DNA of the CDR3: TGCGCCAGCGGGGACAGGGGGCGCGAAGGCTACACCTTC.

Here the CDR3 reads CASSYGAGNTYEQYF. The CDR3 DNA follows: TGTGCCAGCAGTTACGGGGCAGGGAATACCTACGAGCAGTACTTC. This sequence joins TRBV6-6 and TRBJ2-7; D is perhaps TRBD1 (5 bases). This CDR3 comprises 15 residues. V lost 2 bases to trimming and J lost 2 bases, with 13 bases between them. Germline-derived CDR1 and CDR2 are MNHNY and SVGAGI (reference sequence).

A single count supports this clone. This rearrangement joins TRBV5-1 to TRBJ2-3; 7 nucleotides match TRBD1. CDR3 length equals 15 residues. Germline V gene lookup returns CDR1 SGHRS and CDR2 YFSETQ. V lost 4 bases, J lost 0 bases, and 5 bases stayed unmatched. Here the CDR3 DNA reads TGCGCCAGCAGCGTAGGGACAGCTAGCACAGATACGCAGTATTTT. Translating gives CASSVGTASTDTQYF. Full variable domain (outside the CDR3, taken from reference TRBV5-1 and TRBJ2-3): KAGVTQTPRYLIKTRGQQVTLSCSPISGHRSVSWYQQTPGQGLQFLFEYFSETQRNKGNFPGRFSGRQFSNSRSEMNVSTLELGDSALYLCASSVGTASTDTQYFGPGTRLTVL.

V and J are TRBV6-5 and TRBJ2-7; TRBD2 matches 7 bases. The CDR3 contains 15 residues. Germline CDR1 and CDR2: MNHEY and SVGAGI. J gave up 4 bases and V 2 bases, and 8 bases lay outside the gene matches. The CDR3 region is CASSYHPGTKYEQYF. In DNA, the CDR3 is TGTGCCAGCAGTTACCACCCAGGGACTAAATACGAGCAGTACTTC.